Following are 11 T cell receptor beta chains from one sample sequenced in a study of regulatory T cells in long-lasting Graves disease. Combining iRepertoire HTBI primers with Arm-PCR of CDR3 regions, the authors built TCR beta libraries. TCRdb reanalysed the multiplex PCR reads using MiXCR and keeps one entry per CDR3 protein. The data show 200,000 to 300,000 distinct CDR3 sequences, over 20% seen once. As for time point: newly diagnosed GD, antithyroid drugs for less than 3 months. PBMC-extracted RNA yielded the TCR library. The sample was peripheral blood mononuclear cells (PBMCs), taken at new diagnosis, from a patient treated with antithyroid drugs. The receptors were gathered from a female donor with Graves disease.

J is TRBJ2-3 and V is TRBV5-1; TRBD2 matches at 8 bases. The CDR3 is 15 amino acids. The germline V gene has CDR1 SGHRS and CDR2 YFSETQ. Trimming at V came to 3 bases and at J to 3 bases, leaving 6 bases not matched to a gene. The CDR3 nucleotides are TGCGCCAGCAGCTGGCGGGGGGCGAGGACAGATACGCAGTATTTT. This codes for CASSWRGARTDTQYF.

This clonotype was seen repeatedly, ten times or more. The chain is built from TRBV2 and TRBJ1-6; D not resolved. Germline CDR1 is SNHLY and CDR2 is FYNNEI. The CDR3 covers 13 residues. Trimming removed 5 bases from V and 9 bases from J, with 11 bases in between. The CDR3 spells CASSQENRSPLHF. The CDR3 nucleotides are TGTGCCAGCAGTCAGGAGAACCGTTCACCCCTCCACTTT.

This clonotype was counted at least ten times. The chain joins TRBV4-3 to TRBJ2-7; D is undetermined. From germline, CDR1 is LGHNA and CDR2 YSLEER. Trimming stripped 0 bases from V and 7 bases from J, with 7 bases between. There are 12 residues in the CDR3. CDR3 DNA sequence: TGCGCCAGCAGCCAAGATGGTCGAGAGCAGTACTTC. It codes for CASSQDGREQYF.

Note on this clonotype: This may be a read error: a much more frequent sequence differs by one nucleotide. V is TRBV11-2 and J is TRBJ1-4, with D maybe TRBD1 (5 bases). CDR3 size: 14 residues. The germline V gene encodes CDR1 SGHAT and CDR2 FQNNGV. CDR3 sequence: CASSLGQPNEKLSF. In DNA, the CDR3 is TGTGCCAGCAGCTTAGGACAGCCTAATGAAAAACTGTCTTTT.

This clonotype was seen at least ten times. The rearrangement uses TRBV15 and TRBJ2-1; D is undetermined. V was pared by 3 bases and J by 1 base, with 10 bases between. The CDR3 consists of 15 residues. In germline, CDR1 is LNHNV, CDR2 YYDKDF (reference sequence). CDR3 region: CATSRSSDSYNEQFF. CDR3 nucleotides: TGTGCCACCAGCAGGTCCAGTGATTCCTACAATGAGCAGTTCTTC.

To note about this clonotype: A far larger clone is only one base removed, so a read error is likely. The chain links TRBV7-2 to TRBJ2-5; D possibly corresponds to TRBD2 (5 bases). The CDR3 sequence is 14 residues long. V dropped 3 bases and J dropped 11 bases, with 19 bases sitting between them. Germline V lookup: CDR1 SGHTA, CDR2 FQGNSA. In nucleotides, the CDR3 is TGTGCCAGCAGCTTCCGGGGTGTTGGGAATGAGCAGTACTTC. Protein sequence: CASSFRGVGNEQYF.

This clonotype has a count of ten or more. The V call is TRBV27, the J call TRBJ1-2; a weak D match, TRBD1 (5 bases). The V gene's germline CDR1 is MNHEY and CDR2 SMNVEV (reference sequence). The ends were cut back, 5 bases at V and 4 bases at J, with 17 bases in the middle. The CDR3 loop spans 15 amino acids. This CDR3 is CASSPSYGGSYGYTF. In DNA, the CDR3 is TGTGCCAGCAGTCCTAGTTATGGGGGGAGCTATGGCTACACCTTC.

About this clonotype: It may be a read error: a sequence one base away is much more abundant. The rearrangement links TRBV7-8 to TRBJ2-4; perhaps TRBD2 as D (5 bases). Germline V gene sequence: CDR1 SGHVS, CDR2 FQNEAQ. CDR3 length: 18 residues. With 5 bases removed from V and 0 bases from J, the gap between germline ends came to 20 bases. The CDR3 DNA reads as TGTGCCAGCAGCGCGTTCCTTATGGGGAGACTAGCCAAAAACATTCAGTACTTC. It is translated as CASSAFLMGRLAKNIQYF.

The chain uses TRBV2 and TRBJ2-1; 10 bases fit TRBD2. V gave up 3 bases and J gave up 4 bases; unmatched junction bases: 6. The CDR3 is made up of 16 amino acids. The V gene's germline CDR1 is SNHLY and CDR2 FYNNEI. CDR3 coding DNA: TGTGCCAGCAGTGAGGCTAGCGGGGGACTATACAATGAGCAGTTCTTC. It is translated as CASSEASGGLYNEQFF.

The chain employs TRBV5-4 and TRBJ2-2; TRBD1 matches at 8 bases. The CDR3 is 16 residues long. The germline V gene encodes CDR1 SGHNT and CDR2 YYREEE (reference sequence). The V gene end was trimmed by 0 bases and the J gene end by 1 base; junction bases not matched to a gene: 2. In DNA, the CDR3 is TGTGCCAGCAGCTTGGTGGGGACAGGGAACACCGGGGAGCTGTTTTTT. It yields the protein CASSLVGTGNTGELFF. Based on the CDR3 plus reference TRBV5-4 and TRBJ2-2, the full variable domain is ETGVTQSPTHLIKTRGQQVTLRCSSQSGHNTVSWYQQALGQGPQFIFQYYREEENGRGNFPPRFSGLQFPNYSSELNVNALELDDSALYLCASSLVGTGNTGELFFGEGSRLTVL.

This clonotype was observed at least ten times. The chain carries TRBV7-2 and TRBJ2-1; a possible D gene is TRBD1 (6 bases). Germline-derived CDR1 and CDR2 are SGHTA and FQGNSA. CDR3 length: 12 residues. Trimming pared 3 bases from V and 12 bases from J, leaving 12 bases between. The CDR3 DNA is TGTGCCAGCAGCTTGTTGACAGGAAGGCAGTTCTTC. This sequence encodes CASSLLTGRQFF. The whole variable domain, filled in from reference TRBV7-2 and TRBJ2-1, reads GAGVSQSPSNKVTEKGKDVELRCDPISGHTALYWYRQSLGQGLEFLIYFQGNSAPDKSGLPSDRFSAERTGGSVSTLTIQRTQQEDSAVYLCASSLLTGRQFFGPGTRLTVL.